The 11 T cell receptor beta chains in this list originate from one sample, sequenced in a study of blood T cell repertoires in COVID-19. Only in-frame clones appear in the TCRdb table, and some are missing; sequencing was by immunoSEQ multiplex PCR. Seen here are more than 50,000 clones, roughly four fifths observed once, and the top ten hold 10% to 15%. Sequencing was done on a sample of peripheral blood. The receptors derive from a human donor in a cohort sampled during active COVID-19.

The rearrangement uses TRBV6-1 and TRBJ2-5; weak D call: TRBD1 (5 bases). V lost 0 bases and J 4 bases, leaving 15 bases between the germline ends. The CDR3 is 16 amino acids. CDR1 and CDR2 from the germline V gene are MNHNS and SASEGT. CDR3 protein: CASSEAQGRVRETQYF. In DNA form, the CDR3 reads TGTGCCAGCAGTGAAGCGCAGGGCAGGGTTAGAGAGACCCAGTACTTC.

V and J are TRBV12-3 or TRBV12-4 and TRBJ1-6; D gene uncertain. The germline V and J ends were trimmed by 5 bases and 8 bases, with 7 bases remaining between them. The CDR3 runs 12 residues. The CDR3 nucleotides read TGTGCCAGCAGTCTCACTCATTCACCCCTCCACTTT. This encodes CASSLTHSPLHF.

The V gene is TRBV2, the J gene TRBJ1-1; weak D call: TRBD1 (6 bases). Germline V lookup: CDR1 SNHLY, CDR2 FYNNEI. Between the trimmed V and J ends, which lost 8 bases and 6 bases, there was a span of 16 bases. The length of the CDR3 is 13 residues. For the CDR3, the DNA is TGTGCCAGCCTGCTATTAGGGGGAGCTGAAGCTTTCTTT. Its protein product is CASLLLGGAEAFF.

The chain joins TRBV28 to TRBJ2-2, with 11 bases identical to TRBD2. Germline CDR1 and CDR2: MDHEN and SYDVKM. The V and J ends lost 7 bases and 4 bases, in that order; junction bases with no gene match: 17. The CDR3 runs to 19 residues. CDR3 region: CASNPPKSSGRSSTGELFF. In DNA, the CDR3 is TGTGCCAGCAATCCCCCAAAGTCTAGCGGGAGGAGTTCCACCGGGGAGCTGTTTTTT.

The sample holds a few counts of this clone. This chain connects TRBV5-4 to TRBJ1-6; 9 bases match TRBD1. This CDR3 is 14 amino acids long. V lost 6 bases and J lost 10; bases outside the gene matches: 8. Germline CDR1 reads SGHNT; CDR2 reads YYREEE (reference sequence). The CDR3: CASTRQGESSPLHF. Here the CDR3 DNA reads TGTGCCAGCACCCGACAGGGGGAGTCATCACCCCTCCACTTT.

This clone occurred a few times. The rearrangement joins TRBV6-5 to TRBJ2-7; 7 bases agree with TRBD1. The CDR3 contains 13 residues. CDR1 is MNHEY, CDR2 SVGAGI, per germline. With 5 bases clipped from V and 3 bases from J, the junction kept 4 bases outside the gene matches. CDR3 DNA: TGTGCCAGCAGTAGGACAGGTAGCTACGAGCAGTACGTC. This gives the protein CASSRTGSYEQYV.

The rearrangement uses TRBV18 and TRBJ2-2; D might be TRBD1 (5 bases). This CDR3 comprises 15 residues. Germline assignment: CDR1 KGHSH and CDR2 LQKENI. The V end was cut by 3 bases, the J end by 5 bases, with 13 bases between. The CDR3: CASSPRVQETGELFF. The CDR3 DNA is TGTGCCAGCTCACCGCGTGTACAGGAGACCGGGGAGCTGTTTTTT.

The chain joins TRBV6-5 to TRBJ1-6; unclear D gene. CDR3 length: 12 residues. Looked up from germline, CDR1 is MNHEY and CDR2 is SVGAGI. V lost 8 bases, J lost 3 bases, and 5 bases lay in between. The CDR3 is CASSFYNSPLHF. CDR3 coding DNA: TGTGCCAGCTCCTTCTATAATTCACCCCTCCACTTT.

V gene TRBV11-2 combines with J gene TRBJ2-5, with 14 bases lining up with TRBD2. This CDR3 is 18 amino acids long. Losses at the gene ends were 5 bases for V and 4 bases for J; bases not matched to a gene: 12. CDR1 and CDR2 from the germline V gene are SGHAT and FQNNGV. The CDR3 DNA follows: TGTGCCAGCAGCCACGGACTAGCGGGGGGCCACGGGGGAGAGACCCAGTACTTC. It yields the protein CASSHGLAGGHGGETQYF.

The V and J genes are TRBV6-1 and TRBJ2-7; D is ambiguous. The CDR3 runs to 14 residues. Germline values: CDR1 MNHNS, CDR2 SASEGT. V was shortened by 0 bases and J by 1 base, with 7 bases between the two germline ends. The CDR3 reads CASSEALRSYEQYF. For the CDR3, the DNA is TGTGCCAGCAGTGAAGCACTCCGTTCCTACGAGCAGTACTTC.

This rearrangement joins TRBV27 to TRBJ2-6, with D perhaps TRBD1 (5 bases). This CDR3 region has 17 residues. V lost 4 bases and J 0 bases, leaving 13 bases between the germline ends. Germline V lookup: CDR1 MNHEY, CDR2 SMNVEV (reference sequence). The chain's CDR3 is CASSWTILPSGANVLTF. Here the CDR3 DNA reads TGTGCCAGCAGTTGGACAATACTTCCCTCTGGGGCCAACGTCCTGACTTTC.